This TCR beta chain was observed in a study of response to subunit inactivated influenza vaccine. General study findings and limits: The authors suggested that every seasonal influenza vaccination recruits few new T cells.

Comments on this clonotype: Its antigen is unknown.

Via MiXCR, TCRdb re-called the RT-PCR reads, giving one row per CDR3 protein. The sample includes about 580,000 distinct CDR3 sequences, around 13% of them seen just once. Germline V gene lookup returns CDR1 SGHVS and CDR2 FNYEAQ. The CDR3 consists of 15 residues. The trim removed 5 bases at V and 4 bases at J, leaving 5 bases unmatched. This chain joins TRBV7-6 and TRBJ2-2; 9 bases map to TRBD1. This TCR derives from a man aged 50-60 years who received an inactivated influenza vaccine. The sequences come from PBMCs from blood, collected 12 days after vaccination. This CDR3 is CASSTGTGITGELFF. CDR3 coding DNA: TGTGCCAGCAGCACCGGGACAGGGATCACCGGGGAGCTGTTTTTT.